This entry features one T cell receptor (beta chain) sequence. The germline gives CDR1 LGHNA, CDR2 YNFKEQ. Trimming shortened V by 1 base and J by 2 bases, and 11 bases separated the two germline ends. This CDR3 comprises 15 residues. The data were taken from a study of T cell changes during pregnancy in multiple sclerosis. Generated by immunoSEQ multiplex PCR, the TCRdb table keeps only in-frame clones and is missing some. The data hold approximately 58,000 clones, with more than 90% observed a single time. The clonotype comes from a female donor with multiple sclerosis, enrolled in a pregnancy study. Specimen: peripheral blood, collected in the second trimester of pregnancy. The chain uses TRBV4-2 and TRBJ2-5; unclear D gene. CDR3 bases: TGTGCCAGCAGCCAAGTTCCGATCGGGCAAGAGACCCAGTACTTC. Its protein product is CASSQVPIGQETQYF.